One sample yielded the 19 T cell receptor beta chains listed below, sequenced in a study of blood T cell repertoires in COVID-19. TCRdb's table, derived via immunoSEQ multiplex PCR, lists solely in-frame clones and lacks some. The data show 200,000 to 250,000 clones, roughly 90% seen once. The sequencing input was peripheral blood. The receptors shown here come from a man aged 40-50 years with active or convalescent COVID-19.

V and J are TRBV29-1 and TRBJ2-1; D is ambiguous. There are 14 residues in the CDR3. Between the trimmed V and J ends, which lost 6 bases and 0 bases, there was a span of 12 bases. Germline assignment: CDR1 SQVTM and CDR2 ANQGSEA. The CDR3 coding sequence is TGCAGCGTAGCCGGGTCTCTCTCCTACAATGAGCAGTTCTTC. Amino acids: CSVAGSLSYNEQFF.

The rearrangement joins TRBV18 to TRBJ2-7; the D gene is possibly TRBD2 (6 bases). This CDR3 spans 15 amino acids. Trimming removed 6 bases from V and 0 bases from J, with 15 bases in between. Germline V CDR1 and CDR2: KGHSH, LQKENI. The CDR3 loop reads CASSPPGGISYEQYF. CDR3 bases: TGTGCCAGCTCGCCCCCTGGCGGGATCTCCTACGAGCAGTACTTC.

The chain joins TRBV19 to TRBJ1-1, with D unresolved. The V gene lost 0 bases and the J gene lost 1 base, with 9 bases spanning the gap. This CDR3 region has 15 residues. The germline CDR1 and CDR2 sequences are LNHDA and SQIVND (reference sequence). CDR3 nucleotide sequence: TGTGCCAGTAGTATAGATTCTGAGGGGAACACTGAAGCTTTCTTT. The encoded protein is CASSIDSEGNTEAFF.

This chain joins TRBV14 and TRBJ1-1, with D possibly matching TRBD1 (6 bases). Trimming cost V 1 base and J 0 bases, with 9 bases left between them. This CDR3 has 15 residues. Germline CDR1 SGHDN, CDR2 FVKESK. CDR3: CASSQGGGLNTEAFF. CDR3 nucleotide sequence: TGTGCCAGCAGCCAAGGAGGGGGTTTGAACACTGAAGCTTTCTTT.

This chain links TRBV18 with TRBJ1-5; TRBD1 might be the D (6 bases). Germline V gene sequence: CDR1 KGHSH, CDR2 LQKENI. Trimming cost V 4 bases and J 4 bases, with 14 bases left between them. CDR3 length: 15 amino acids. The CDR3 DNA reads as TGTGCCAGCTCACTAACCCGGGACATAAATCAGCCCCAGCATTTT. Translating it yields CASSLTRDINQPQHF.

V gene TRBV3-1 (or the pseudogene TRBV3-2) combines with J gene TRBJ1-3, with 9 positions matching TRBD1. The germline V gene has CDR1 LGHDT and CDR2 YNNKEL (reference sequence). V was clipped by 3 bases and J by 6 bases; unmatched bases: 15. The CDR3 contains 18 residues. In nucleotides, the CDR3 is TGTGCCAGCAGCCAGAGACTGCTGGGACAGGGTACGGAAAACACCATATATTTT. This codes for CASSQRLLGQGTENTIYF.

The rearrangement uses TRBV24-1 and TRBJ1-1, with a tentative D call TRBD1 (5 bases). The ends were cut back, 3 bases at V and 2 bases at J, with 12 bases in the middle. Germline-derived CDR1 and CDR2 are KGHDR and SFDVKD. The CDR3 covers 15 residues. CDR3 protein: CATSDALRGNTEAFF. DNA of the CDR3: TGTGCCACCAGTGATGCATTAAGGGGAAACACTGAAGCTTTCTTT.

This chain joins TRBV12-3 or TRBV12-4 and TRBJ2-3, with D maybe TRBD2 (5 bases). V was pared by 6 bases and J by 0 bases, with 7 bases between. This CDR3 contains 13 residues. CDR3 in amino acids: CASRWTSTDTQYF. The CDR3 DNA follows: TGTGCCAGCAGGTGGACTAGCACAGATACGCAGTATTTT.

The CDR3 region has the DNA TGTGCCAGCAGCCCCCCTGCAGGCCTTCTTAACTATGGCTACACCTTC. Its protein is CASSPPAGLLNYGYTF. The rearrangement uses TRBV3-1 (or the pseudogene TRBV3-2) and TRBJ1-2; D not resolved. Deletions cut 4 bases from V and 1 base from J, with 16 bases between. CDR1 and CDR2 from the germline V gene are LGHDT and YNNKEL (reference sequence). The CDR3 consists of 16 residues.

The rearrangement links TRBV11-1 to TRBJ2-4, with a possible D match to TRBD1 (6 bases). V was cut by 9 bases and J by 0 bases, with 15 bases left in between. CDR3 length: 15 residues. CDR1 and CDR2 (germline): SGHAT, FQDESV (reference sequence). The CDR3: CASSDSQKAKNIQYF. The CDR3 nucleotides are TGTGCCAGTTCGGACAGTCAAAAAGCCAAAAACATTCAGTACTTC.

DNA for the CDR3: TGTGCCAGCAGTTCCCGGGACAGGGGAAATTCACCCCTCCACTTT. It codes for CASSSRDRGNSPLHF. The chain joins TRBV6-2 or TRBV6-3 to TRBJ1-6; 10 nucleotides agree with TRBD1. J was trimmed by 7 bases and V by 4 bases; bases with no gene match: 4. This CDR3 is built from 15 residues. Germline values: CDR1 MNHEY, CDR2 SVGEGT.

The chain uses TRBV6-2 or TRBV6-3 and TRBJ2-1, with 7 bases identical to TRBD2. The CDR3 is made up of 17 amino acids. V lost 5 bases and J lost 0; bases outside the gene matches: 10. Germline CDR1 MNHEY, CDR2 SVGEGT. As DNA, the CDR3 is TGTGCCAGCAGTCCCCGGACTAGAGGTAGCTCCTACAATGAGCAGTTCTTC. It codes for CASSPRTRGSSYNEQFF.

This chain joins TRBV10-3 and TRBJ2-3; D perhaps matches TRBD2 (5 bases). This CDR3 has 15 residues. CDR1 and CDR2 (germline): ENHRY, SYGVKD. Trimming removed 3 bases from V and 3 bases from J, with 13 bases in between. CDR3 sequence (DNA): TGTGCCATCAGTGAAGTCGGGAAGGGTACAGATACGCAGTATTTT. Translation gives CAISEVGKGTDTQYF.

The rearrangement links TRBV4-2 to TRBJ2-7; D might be TRBD2 (6 bases). Germline CDR1 is LGHNA and CDR2 is YNFKEQ. The CDR3 has 18 amino acids. V shed 0 bases and J shed 0 bases, with 18 bases lying between them. The CDR3 is CASSQDAQAGSPSYEQYF. The DNA of the CDR3 is TGTGCCAGCAGCCAAGATGCTCAAGCCGGGAGCCCCTCCTACGAGCAGTACTTC.

The chain employs TRBV7-2 and TRBJ2-5; 7 nucleotides align to TRBD2. Germline CDR1 reads SGHTA; CDR2 reads FQGNSA. CDR3 length: 15 residues. Trimming cost V 0 bases and J 4 bases; bases outside gene matches: 5. The CDR3 loop reads CASSLARTRGETQYF. The DNA of the CDR3 is TGTGCCAGCAGCTTAGCCCGGACTAGGGGAGAGACCCAGTACTTC.

This chain uses TRBV27 with TRBJ1-1, with D possibly being TRBD1 (5 bases). Deletions cut 6 bases from V and 2 bases from J, with 10 bases between. This CDR3 contains 13 residues. Germline V gives CDR1 MNHEY, CDR2 SMNVEV (reference sequence). The CDR3 nucleotides are TGTGCCAGCAGATTCAGGGTTAACACTGAAGCTTTCTTT. Protein sequence: CASRFRVNTEAFF.

The chain uses TRBV4-1 and TRBJ2-1; 9 nucleotides agree with TRBD2. Trimming cost V 7 bases and J 9 bases; bases outside gene matches: 19. Germline V lookup: CDR1 MGHRA, CDR2 YSYEKL. CDR3 length: 17 residues. CDR3 bases: TGCGCCAGCAATATCCCGGCGGATGCGGGAGGGGTGGGTGAGCAGTTCTTC. Protein sequence: CASNIPADAGGVGEQFF.

This chain links TRBV11-2 with TRBJ2-1; possible D gene TRBD1, 6 bases. The V end was cut by 4 bases, the J end by 0 bases, with 10 bases between. CDR1 is SGHAT, CDR2 FQNNGV, per germline. The CDR3 consists of 15 residues. DNA for the CDR3: TGTGCCAGCAGCTCACGACAGGCCTCCTACAATGAGCAGTTCTTC. It translates to CASSSRQASYNEQFF.

The chain joins TRBV7-9 to TRBJ2-2; possible D gene TRBD2, 6 bases. The CDR3 runs to 13 residues. Germline V gives CDR1 SEHNR, CDR2 FQNEAQ (reference sequence). Trimming left V 2 bases short and J 6 bases short, with 7 bases between. The CDR3 DNA follows: TGTGCCAGCAGCTTAACGGGGGCCGGGGAGCTGTTTTTT. Translated: CASSLTGAGELFF.